There are a few counts of the clone carrying this T cell receptor (beta chain). As yet, its antigen is unknown. The TCR beta CDR3 regions underwent amplification using RNA transcripts as the source. HTBI primers drove first-round RT-PCR of the TCR CDR3. TCRdb itself ran the multiplex PCR reads through MiXCR, one entry per CDR3 protein. The sample includes roughly 500,000 distinct CDR3 sequences, around 46% of them seen just once. Germline loops: CDR1 KGHSH, CDR2 LQKENI. Trimming stripped 2 bases from V and 8 bases from J, with 9 bases between. The CDR3 covers 13 residues. Diagnosing involved the use of clinical symptoms, serum thyroxine and TRAb, thyroid ultrasound and orbital computed tomography. This entry comes from a study of T cells in Graves' hyperthyroidism and ophthalmopathy. Notes on the study in general: Among thyroid clonotypes expanded above 0.001, most also appeared in blood.

The TCR sequence derives from an adult woman with Graves' disease, either hyperthyroidism or ophthalmopathy (not recorded which). The genes are TRBV18 and TRBJ1-4, with D possibly matching TRBD1 (5 bases). The sample consisted of peripheral blood or thyroid tissue (not recorded which). CDR3 in amino acids: CASSPGAGEKLFF. CDR3 sequence (DNA): TGTGCCAGCTCACCAGGGGCTGGGGAAAAACTGTTTTTT.